This is a list of T cell receptor beta chains from one sample in a study of T cells after yellow fever vaccination. TCRdb ran MiXCR on the 5' RACE reads and lists one entry per CDR3 protein. The data contain roughly 320,000 distinct CDR3 sequences, roughly 10% of them singletons. Sequences were derived from CD4+ T cells sorted from PBMCs, sampled 45 days after the yellow fever booster vaccination. These receptors originate from a man in his late teens or twenties who received the YFV17D yellow fever vaccine. The CDR3 runs from the conserved cysteine through the conserved F or W. D genes are given only for firm matches. For some rows the clone size is stated as once, few or many, or as a class when expanded; others skip it.

d_gene: .
v_gene: TRBV7-2
abundance: few
j_gene: TRBJ2-1
CDR3aa: CASGRQPPNEQFF
CDR3nt: TGTGCCAGCGGGCGACAACCGCCGAATGAGCAGTTCTTC

d_gene: .
v_gene: TRBV14
abundance: .
j_gene: TRBJ1-1
CDR3aa: CASSQGQLEAFF
CDR3nt: TGTGCCAGCAGCCAAGGACAGCTTGAAGCTTTCTTT

d_gene: TRBD1
v_gene: TRBV4-1
abundance: .
j_gene: TRBJ2-5
CDR3aa: CASSQEGQGDPRETQYF
CDR3nt: TGCGCCAGCAGCCAAGAGGGGCAGGGGGACCCTAGGGAGACCCAGTACTTC

d_gene: .
v_gene: TRBV7-9
abundance: few
j_gene: TRBJ2-2
CDR3aa: CASSLPRNTGELFF
CDR3nt: TGTGCCAGCAGCTTGCCTCGAAACACCGGGGAGCTGTTTTTT

d_gene: .
v_gene: TRBV2
abundance: few
j_gene: TRBJ1-6
CDR3aa: CASSDGDSPLHF
CDR3nt: TGTGCCAGCAGCGACGGGGATTCACCCCTCCACTTT

d_gene: .
v_gene: TRBV7-3
abundance: .
j_gene: TRBJ2-3
CDR3aa: CASSRLGGTSPDTQYF
CDR3nt: TGTGCCAGCAGCCGGCTTGGCGGGACCTCCCCAGATACGCAGTATTTT

d_gene: TRBD1
v_gene: TRBV5-1
abundance: .
j_gene: TRBJ2-7
CDR3aa: CASSPTGESSYEQYF
CDR3nt: TGCGCCAGCAGCCCGACAGGGGAAAGCTCCTACGAGCAGTACTTC

d_gene: .
v_gene: TRBV21-1
abundance: few
j_gene: TRBJ2-3
CDR3aa: CALIWGPGTDTQYF
CDR3nt: .

d_gene: .
v_gene: TRBV5-1
abundance: few
j_gene: TRBJ1-1
CDR3aa: CASSSVSANTEAFF
CDR3nt: TGCGCCAGCAGCTCAGTGTCGGCGAACACTGAAGCTTTCTTT

d_gene: .
v_gene: TRBV12-3/TRBV12-4
abundance: few
j_gene: TRBJ2-1
CDR3aa: CASSLSRGNEQFF
CDR3nt: TGTGCCAGCAGTTTAAGCAGGGGCAATGAGCAGTTCTTC

d_gene: .
v_gene: TRBV30
abundance: .
j_gene: TRBJ1-2
CDR3aa: CAWTSSYGYTF
CDR3nt: TGTGCCTGGACTAGTTCCTATGGCTACACCTTC

d_gene: TRBD1
v_gene: TRBV5-6
abundance: few
j_gene: TRBJ1-3
CDR3aa: CASSFFDRATGNTIYF
CDR3nt: TGTGCCAGCAGCTTTTTTGACAGGGCTACTGGAAACACCATATATTTT

d_gene: .
v_gene: TRBV10-3
abundance: many
j_gene: TRBJ1-5
CDR3aa: CAISESRGWHQPQHF
CDR3nt: TGTGCCATCAGTGAGTCAAGGGGTTGGCATCAGCCCCAGCATTTT

d_gene: TRBD1
v_gene: TRBV7-2
abundance: few
j_gene: TRBJ2-1
CDR3aa: CASIPGGQGGYGEQFF
CDR3nt: TGTGCCAGCATCCCAGGGGGACAGGGCGGCTATGGTGAGCAGTTCTTC

d_gene: TRBD1
v_gene: TRBV20-1
abundance: many
j_gene: TRBJ1-1
CDR3aa: CSARGGGGDTEAFF
CDR3nt: TGCAGTGCCAGGGGGGGAGGCGGCGACACTGAAGCTTTCTTT

d_gene: TRBD1
v_gene: TRBV7-2
abundance: .
j_gene: TRBJ1-2
CDR3aa: CASRRTGTVGYGYTF
CDR3nt: TGTGCCAGCAGAAGGACAGGGACCGTTGGCTATGGCTACACCTTC

d_gene: TRBD2
v_gene: TRBV7-3
abundance: .
j_gene: TRBJ2-1
CDR3aa: CASSLSGDSYNEQFF
CDR3nt: TGTGCCAGCAGTCTCAGCGGGGACTCCTACAATGAGCAGTTCTTC

d_gene: .
v_gene: TRBV15
abundance: .
j_gene: TRBJ2-4
CDR3aa: CATSRDQGYIQYF
CDR3nt: TGTGCCACCAGCAGAGATCAGGGATACATTCAGTACTTC

d_gene: .
v_gene: TRBV19
abundance: .
j_gene: TRBJ1-1
CDR3aa: CASTHRVNTEAFF
CDR3nt: TGTGCCAGTACCCACCGGGTGAACACTGAAGCTTTCTTT

d_gene: TRBD2
v_gene: TRBV5-4
abundance: .
j_gene: TRBJ2-2
CDR3aa: CASSLSGAGGELFF
CDR3nt: TGTGCCAGCAGCTTGAGCGGGGCAGGCGGGGAGCTGTTTTTT

d_gene: TRBD1
v_gene: TRBV9
abundance: .
j_gene: TRBJ2-3
CDR3aa: CASSDGTGTDTQYF
CDR3nt: TGTGCCAGCAGCGATGGGACAGGCACAGATACGCAGTATTTT

d_gene: .
v_gene: TRBV30
abundance: .
j_gene: TRBJ1-5
CDR3aa: CAWSHDRSQPQHF
CDR3nt: TGTGCCTGGAGTCATGACCGCAGCCAGCCCCAGCATTTT

d_gene: .
v_gene: TRBV3-1
abundance: many
j_gene: TRBJ2-3
CDR3aa: CASSQFVGNTQYF
CDR3nt: TGTGCCAGCAGCCAATTCGTCGGCAATACGCAGTATTTT

d_gene: .
v_gene: TRBV24-1
abundance: .
j_gene: TRBJ2-5
CDR3aa: CATSDGRKYQETQYF
CDR3nt: TGTGCCACCAGTGATGGGCGAAAGTACCAAGAGACCCAGTACTTC

d_gene: TRBD1
v_gene: TRBV2
abundance: few
j_gene: TRBJ1-2
CDR3aa: CASVQGADYGYTF
CDR3nt: TGTGCCAGTGTACAGGGGGCTGACTATGGCTACACCTTC

d_gene: .
v_gene: TRBV25-1
abundance: .
j_gene: TRBJ1-6
CDR3aa: CASSESDSPLHF
CDR3nt: TGTGCCAGCAGTGAATCTGATTCACCCCTCCACTTT

d_gene: .
v_gene: TRBV4-3
abundance: .
j_gene: TRBJ1-1
CDR3aa: CASSQAWGETEAFF
CDR3nt: TGCGCCAGCAGCCAAGCCTGGGGCGAGACTGAAGCTTTCTTT

d_gene: .
v_gene: TRBV20-1
abundance: .
j_gene: TRBJ1-6
CDR3aa: CSARGSGNSPLHF
CDR3nt: TGCAGTGCTAGGGGGTCGGGGAATTCACCCCTCCACTTT

d_gene: TRBD2
v_gene: TRBV6-5
abundance: .
j_gene: TRBJ2-1
CDR3aa: CASSYAKTSGAYNEQFF
CDR3nt: TGTGCCAGCAGTTACGCCAAGACTAGCGGGGCCTACAATGAGCAGTTCTTC

d_gene: .
v_gene: TRBV12-3/TRBV12-4
abundance: many
j_gene: TRBJ1-5
CDR3aa: CASSPTGRDQPQHF
CDR3nt: TGTGCCAGCAGCCCGACAGGACGAGATCAGCCCCAGCATTTT

d_gene: TRBD1
v_gene: TRBV29-1
abundance: few
j_gene: TRBJ1-1
CDR3aa: CSVLDRVESEAFF
CDR3nt: TGCAGCGTGTTGGACAGGGTGGAATCTGAAGCTTTCTTT

d_gene: TRBD2
v_gene: TRBV20-1
abundance: many
j_gene: TRBJ2-3
CDR3aa: CSAQTLAGGADTQYF
CDR3nt: TGCAGTGCCCAGACGTTAGCGGGGGGTGCAGATACGCAGTATTTT

d_gene: .
v_gene: TRBV6-1
abundance: .
j_gene: TRBJ2-1
CDR3aa: CASRGGANEQFF
CDR3nt: TGTGCCAGCAGGGGGGGGGCGAATGAGCAGTTCTTC

d_gene: .
v_gene: TRBV15
abundance: .
j_gene: TRBJ1-5
CDR3aa: CATSRGTDRSKPQHF
CDR3nt: TGTGCCACCAGCAGAGGGACGGATAGATCTAAGCCCCAGCATTTT

d_gene: .
v_gene: TRBV5-1
abundance: .
j_gene: TRBJ2-5
CDR3aa: CASSLDGEEETQYF
CDR3nt: TGCGCCAGCAGCTTGGATGGGGAAGAAGAGACCCAGTACTTC

d_gene: .
v_gene: TRBV20-1
abundance: few
j_gene: TRBJ2-5
CDR3aa: CSAPPGSSRGETQYF
CDR3nt: TGCAGTGCCCCCCCGGGGTCTTCGAGAGGAGAGACCCAGTACTTC

d_gene: .
v_gene: TRBV6-6
abundance: few
j_gene: TRBJ1-1
CDR3aa: CASSYSTTRPEAFF
CDR3nt: TGTGCCAGCAGTTACTCGACGACGCGGCCTGAAGCTTTCTTT

d_gene: TRBD2
v_gene: TRBV20-1
abundance: .
j_gene: TRBJ2-1
CDR3aa: CSAKRLAGGYNEQFF
CDR3nt: TGCAGTGCTAAAAGACTAGCGGGGGGGTACAATGAGCAGTTCTTC

d_gene: .
v_gene: TRBV6-2/TRBV6-3
abundance: .
j_gene: TRBJ2-3
CDR3aa: CASSYGVEGTDTQYF
CDR3nt: TGTGCCAGCAGTTACGGCGTGGAGGGCACAGATACGCAGTATTTT

d_gene: .
v_gene: TRBV6-2/TRBV6-3
abundance: .
j_gene: TRBJ1-4
CDR3aa: CASSYSAGDNEKLFF
CDR3nt: TGTGCCAGCAGTTACTCAGCGGGGGATAATGAAAAACTGTTTTTT

d_gene: TRBD2
v_gene: TRBV18
abundance: .
j_gene: TRBJ2-3
CDR3aa: CASSPLERGVTDTQYF
CDR3nt: TGTGCCAGCTCACCACTTGAGCGGGGGGTAACAGATACGCAGTATTTT

d_gene: TRBD2
v_gene: TRBV12-3/TRBV12-4
abundance: few
j_gene: TRBJ2-5
CDR3aa: CASSWGLGLGTQYF
CDR3nt: TGTGCCAGCAGTTGGGGACTAGGCCTGGGGACCCAGTACTTC

d_gene: .
v_gene: TRBV12-3/TRBV12-4
abundance: few
j_gene: TRBJ2-5
CDR3aa: CASSTVGETQYF
CDR3nt: TGTGCCAGCAGTACGGTGGGGGAGACCCAGTACTTC

d_gene: .
v_gene: TRBV3-1
abundance: few
j_gene: TRBJ1-6
CDR3aa: CASSQDRMALVFNSPLHF
CDR3nt: TGTGCCAGCAGCCAAGATCGAATGGCGCTCGTTTTTAATTCACCCCTCCACTTT

d_gene: .
v_gene: TRBV12-3/TRBV12-4
abundance: .
j_gene: TRBJ1-1
CDR3aa: CASSFPANTEAFF
CDR3nt: TGTGCCAGCAGTTTCCCGGCGAACACTGAAGCTTTCTTT

d_gene: .
v_gene: TRBV12-3/TRBV12-4
abundance: .
j_gene: TRBJ2-2
CDR3aa: CASRRRQGPMAGELFF
CDR3nt: TGTGCCAGCAGGAGGCGTCAGGGGCCGATGGCCGGGGAGCTGTTTTTT

d_gene: .
v_gene: TRBV12-3/TRBV12-4
abundance: few
j_gene: TRBJ1-5
CDR3aa: CASSLGRWDPQHF
CDR3nt: TGTGCCAGCAGTTTAGGCAGATGGGACCCCCAGCATTTT

d_gene: .
v_gene: TRBV7-2
abundance: few
j_gene: TRBJ1-5
CDR3aa: CASSLVSGSNQPQHF
CDR3nt: TGTGCCAGCAGCTTAGTTTCGGGGTCCAATCAGCCCCAGCATTTT

d_gene: .
v_gene: TRBV7-2
abundance: .
j_gene: TRBJ2-2
CDR3aa: CASSLADTVRELFF
CDR3nt: TGTGCCAGCAGCTTAGCGGACACCGTACGGGAGCTGTTTTTT